These T cell receptor beta chains were read from a single sample in a study of CD8+ T cells in alopecia areata. Sequencing used immunoSEQ multiplex PCR; TCRdb keeps in-frame clones, though not all of them. The sample has fewer than 250,000 clones; 60% to 70% are singletons. Sequencing used CD4+ T cells sorted from blood, obtained at week 4, from a patient treated with tofacitinib. All receptors derive from a human donor with alopecia areata. Both conserved end residues are part of each CDR3. Each record gives: D gene, clone size, J gene, V gene, CDR3 DNA, CDR3 protein. The D gene is left open where the match is weak. Clone sizes are given selectively: once, few, many, or a class where the clone is expanded.

>TRBD2|.|TRBJ2-7|TRBV11-2
TGTGCCAGCAGGAAGTATGGAGCGGGAGAGGACGAGCAGTACTTC
CASRKYGAGEDEQYF
>.|.|TRBJ2-5|TRBV2
TGTGCCAGCAGTGAAGCGGGGGTCGGGGTCGGGGAGACCCAGTACTTC
CASSEAGVGVGETQYF
>.|few|TRBJ2-2|TRBV29-1
TGCAGCGCCCTCGGGACACTCGTAAGGACCGGGGAGCTGTTTTTT
CSALGTLVRTGELFF
>TRBD1|once|TRBJ2-7|TRBV5-1
TGCGCCAGCAGCTTGGTACCCCCGACAGGGGTCTACGAGCAGTACTTC
CASSLVPPTGVYEQYF
>TRBD2|.|TRBJ2-5|TRBV28
TGTGCCAGCAGCCCAACGGGAGGACTCGGAGAGACCCAGTACTTC
CASSPTGGLGETQYF
>.|few|TRBJ1-3|TRBV30
TGTGCCTGGAGTGCCCTCCGTCGGGGGAACGGAAACACCATATATTTT
CAWSALRRGNGNTIYF
>.|.|TRBJ2-4|TRBV30
TGTGCCTGGAGTGGACAGCTCAACATTCAGTACTTC
CAWSGQLNIQYF
>.|.|TRBJ2-6|TRBV7-9
TGTGCCAGCAGCATCGGACGTGGGGCTGGGGCCAACGTCCTGACTTTC
CASSIGRGAGANVLTF
>.|few|TRBJ2-5|TRBV18
TGTGCCAGCTCACCGGACACGTCGGAGACCCAGTACTTC
CASSPDTSETQYF
>.|.|TRBJ2-7|TRBV5-1
TGCGCCAGCAGCTTAATCCCCCTCCCCTACGAGCAGTACTTC
CASSLIPLPYEQYF
>.|.|TRBJ2-7|TRBV4-3
TGCGCCAGCAGCCAAGATTTTAGGGGGACCGAGCAGTACTTC
CASSQDFRGTEQYF
>TRBD1|.|TRBJ2-7|TRBV30
TGTGCCTGGGACAGGGGGCTCCACGAGCAGTACTTC
CAWDRGLHEQYF
>.|many|TRBJ1-2|TRBV10-3
TGTGCCATCAGTGAGTCGTTAGGGAACCCACCCTTTGGCTACACCTTC
CAISESLGNPPFGYTF
>.|.|TRBJ2-7|TRBV30
TGTGCCTGGAGTCAAAGGGAGCAGTACTTC
CAWSQREQYF
>TRBD2|.|TRBJ2-1|TRBV6-6
TGTGCCAGCAGTTACTCGACTAGCGGGAGGGCCAATGAGCAGTTCTTC
CASSYSTSGRANEQFF
>.|once|TRBJ2-7|TRBV18
TGTGCCAGCTCACCACGGCCGGGCGAGCAGTACTTC
CASSPRPGEQYF
>TRBD1|.|TRBJ2-1|TRBV15
TGTGCCACCAGCCCCCGCGGGGACAGGGCCTCCGATGAGCAGTTCTTC
CATSPRGDRASDEQFF
>TRBD2|few|TRBJ2-3|TRBV28
TGTGCCAGCACCATTCTAGCGGGAGACACAGATACGCAGTATTTT
CASTILAGDTDTQYF
>TRBD2|.|TRBJ2-2|TRBV4-2
TGTGCCAGCAGCCAAGATTTGGGCGGGAGGGCCGCCGGGGAGCTGTTTTTT
CASSQDLGGRAAGELFF
>.|.|TRBJ2-5|TRBV30
TGTGCCTGGAGTGGCGGAGAACAAGAGACCCAGTACTTC
CAWSGGEQETQYF
>.|.|TRBJ2-7|TRBV5-1
TGCGCCAGCAGCTTGGATGGGGAGTACGAGCAGTACTTC
CASSLDGEYEQYF
>.|.|TRBJ2-6|TRBV29-1
TGCAGCGTTGAGGGGGCTGGGGCCAACGTCCTGACTTTC
CSVEGAGANVLTF
>TRBD1|.|TRBJ1-2|TRBV6-6
TGTGCCGGTTCCGGGACAGGCGCCTATGGCTACACCTTC
CAGSGTGAYGYTF
>.|.|TRBJ2-4|TRBV27
TGTGCCAGCAGTTCAGTTGCCAAAAACATTCAGTACTTC
CASSSVAKNIQYF
>TRBD1|.|TRBJ2-5|TRBV4-1
TGCGCCAGCAGCCCCGACAGGGGAATCCAAGAGACCCAGTACTTC
CASSPDRGIQETQYF
>.|.|TRBJ1-2|TRBV7-2
TGTGCCAGCAGCTTAGATGGCCAGACCTATGGCTACACCTTC
CASSLDGQTYGYTF
>.|.|TRBJ2-7|TRBV29-1
TGCAGCGTCGAGGGGGGATGGAACGAGCAGTACTTC
CSVEGGWNEQYF
>.|.|TRBJ1-4|TRBV6-1
TGTGCCACGCTCCGGAATGAAAAACTGTTTTTT
CATLRNEKLFF
>.|.|TRBJ2-6|TRBV7-9
TGTGCCAGCAGCCCTCTCTCTGGGGCCAACGTCCTGACTTTC
CASSPLSGANVLTF
>.|.|TRBJ1-1|TRBV2
TGTGCCAGCAGTGACAGACTTAGAGGCACTGAAGCTTTCTTT
CASSDRLRGTEAFF
>TRBD2|.|TRBJ2-5|TRBV30
TGTGCCTGGATAGAAGCGGGGCGGTACGGTAGGGCCCAGTACTTC
CAWIEAGRYGRAQYF
>.|.|TRBJ2-7|TRBV20-1
TGCAGTGCTACCATGTCCTACGAGCAGTACTTC
CSATMSYEQYF
>TRBD1|.|TRBJ1-5|TRBV29-1
TGCAGCGTGAACCGGGACAGGGCCATAATTTCCAATCAGCCCCAGCATTTT
CSVNRDRAIISNQPQHF
>TRBD1|.|TRBJ1-2|TRBV28
TGTGCCAGCAGAGTTGGGTCCGACAGGGTCTATGGCTACACCTTC
CASRVGSDRVYGYTF
>TRBD2|few|TRBJ2-2|TRBV29-1
TGCAGCGCCCTCAAAGCGGGAGTTTTTGACGGGGAGCTGTTTTTT
CSALKAGVFDGELFF
>.|.|TRBJ2-2|TRBV6-1
TGTGCCAGCAACTTAGGGGGGACCACCACCGGGGAGCTGTTTTTT
CASNLGGTTTGELFF
>.|.|TRBJ2-7|TRBV2
TGTGCCAGCAGTGGTCGGCAGGGAGACTACGAGCAGTACTTC
CASSGRQGDYEQYF
>.|.|TRBJ2-7|TRBV20-1
TGCAGTGCTAGTCGCACCTACGAGCAGTACTTC
CSASRTYEQYF
>.|.|TRBJ2-1|TRBV7-2
TGTGCCAGCAGAATTAGGGATGAACAGTTCTTC
CASRIRDEQFF
>.|once|TRBJ2-3|TRBV7-2
TGTGCCAGCAGCCCCCGGACGGAAACAGATACGCAGTATTTT
CASSPRTETDTQYF
>.|few|TRBJ2-5|TRBV29-1
TGCAGCGTTGAGAATGCCCCCGGGGAGACCCAGTACTTC
CSVENAPGETQYF
>.|.|TRBJ1-5|TRBV2
TGTGCCAGCAGTGTTCTGGGATATAGCAATCAGCCCCAGCATTTT
CASSVLGYSNQPQHF
>.|.|TRBJ2-3|TRBV4-1
TGCGCCAGCAGCCAACGCCATCGGGACGGCAATACGCAGTATTTT
CASSQRHRDGNTQYF
>.|once|TRBJ2-6|TRBV29-1
TGCAGCGTCCAGTTCGGGGGTTACTCTGGGGCCAACGTCCTGACTTTC
CSVQFGGYSGANVLTF
>.|.|TRBJ2-1|TRBV2
TGTGCCAGCAGTGACCGGCGAAAGTACAATGAGCAGTTCTTC
CASSDRRKYNEQFF
>.|.|TRBJ2-1|TRBV7-9
TGTGCCAGCAGCTCCTTTGGCGGGATAGCAGAAAATGAGCAGTTCTTC
CASSSFGGIAENEQFF
>.|.|TRBJ1-4|TRBV30
TGTGCCTGGAGTAACCCCGTTGGAGGGGGGCAAAAACTGTTTTTT
CAWSNPVGGGQKLFF
>.|.|TRBJ2-7|TRBV6-5
TGTGCCAGCAGTTCAGACAGATCCGGAGCCTACGAGCAGTACTTC
CASSSDRSGAYEQYF
>.|few|TRBJ2-1|TRBV7-3
TGTGCCAGCAGCTTCGCGGGGACTGCGTACAATGAGCAGTTCTTC
CASSFAGTAYNEQFF
>.|.|TRBJ1-2|TRBV6-5
TGTGCCAGCAGCCGAATCACAGGGAAAGGCTACACCTTC
CASSRITGKGYTF
>.|once|TRBJ2-1|TRBV5-6
TGTGCCAGCAGCTTGGCGGGACTCTCCTACAATGAGCAGTTCTTC
CASSLAGLSYNEQFF
>.|.|TRBJ2-1|TRBV29-1
TGCAGCGTTGAAAGTACCGGAAACCCTTTGGATGAGCAGTTCTTC
CSVESTGNPLDEQFF
>.|.|TRBJ1-3|TRBV25-1
TGTGCCAGCAGTGAATCCCTTTTACAGTATGGAAACACCATATATTTT
CASSESLLQYGNTIYF
>.|.|TRBJ1-2|TRBV9
TGTGCCAGTACCTCGGGGGCGCGGGGCTACACCTTC
CASTSGARGYTF
>.|few|TRBJ1-5|TRBV7-2
TGTGCCAGCAGCTTATTCACAGGCGGCAATCAGCCCCAGCATTTT
CASSLFTGGNQPQHF
>TRBD2|.|TRBJ2-5|TRBV29-1
TGCAGCGTTGAAGGGAGACTAGCGGTCCAAGAGACCCAGTACTTC
CSVEGRLAVQETQYF
>.|.|TRBJ1-5|TRBV30
TGTGCCTGGAGTGTACCCCAGGCAGGTCAGCCCCAGCATTTT
CAWSVPQAGQPQHF
>.|.|TRBJ2-5|TRBV18
TGTGCCAGCTCGCGATCCCAAGAGACCCAGTACTTC
CASSRSQETQYF
>TRBD1|.|TRBJ2-7|TRBV6-5
TGTGCCAGCCGGGACAGCCTAGGGTACGAGCAGTACTTC
CASRDSLGYEQYF
>TRBD2|.|TRBJ2-2|TRBV30
TGTGCCTGGAGCCTGATGGTGACTAGCGGCCCCACCGGGGAGCTGTTTTTT
CAWSLMVTSGPTGELFF